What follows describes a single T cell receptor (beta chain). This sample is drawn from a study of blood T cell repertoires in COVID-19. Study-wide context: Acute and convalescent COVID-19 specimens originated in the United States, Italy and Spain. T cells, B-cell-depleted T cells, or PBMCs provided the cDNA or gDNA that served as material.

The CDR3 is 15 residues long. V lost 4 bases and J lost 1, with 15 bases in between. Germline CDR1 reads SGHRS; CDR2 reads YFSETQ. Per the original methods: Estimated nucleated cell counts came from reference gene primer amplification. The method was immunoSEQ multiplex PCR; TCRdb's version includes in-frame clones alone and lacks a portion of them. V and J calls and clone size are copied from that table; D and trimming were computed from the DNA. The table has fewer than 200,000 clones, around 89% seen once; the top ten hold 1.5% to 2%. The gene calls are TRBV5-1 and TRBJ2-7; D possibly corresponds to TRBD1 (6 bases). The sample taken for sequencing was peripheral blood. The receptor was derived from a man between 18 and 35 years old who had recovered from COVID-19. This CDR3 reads CASSPAGTKSYEQYF. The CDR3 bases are TGCGCCAGCAGCCCTGCCGGGACAAAGTCCTACGAGCAGTACTTC.